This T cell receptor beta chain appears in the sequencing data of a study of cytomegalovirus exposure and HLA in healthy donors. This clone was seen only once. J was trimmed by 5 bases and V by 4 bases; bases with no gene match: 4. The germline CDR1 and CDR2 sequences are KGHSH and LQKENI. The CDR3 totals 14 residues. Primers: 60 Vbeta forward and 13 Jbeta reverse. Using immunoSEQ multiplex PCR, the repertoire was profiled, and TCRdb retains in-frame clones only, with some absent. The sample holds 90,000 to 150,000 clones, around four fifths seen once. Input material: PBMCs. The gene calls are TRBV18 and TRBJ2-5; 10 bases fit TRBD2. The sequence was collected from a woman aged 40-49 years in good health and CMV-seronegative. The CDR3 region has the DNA TGTGCCAGCTCACTAGGGACTAGCGAGGAGACCCAGTACTTC. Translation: CASSLGTSEETQYF.